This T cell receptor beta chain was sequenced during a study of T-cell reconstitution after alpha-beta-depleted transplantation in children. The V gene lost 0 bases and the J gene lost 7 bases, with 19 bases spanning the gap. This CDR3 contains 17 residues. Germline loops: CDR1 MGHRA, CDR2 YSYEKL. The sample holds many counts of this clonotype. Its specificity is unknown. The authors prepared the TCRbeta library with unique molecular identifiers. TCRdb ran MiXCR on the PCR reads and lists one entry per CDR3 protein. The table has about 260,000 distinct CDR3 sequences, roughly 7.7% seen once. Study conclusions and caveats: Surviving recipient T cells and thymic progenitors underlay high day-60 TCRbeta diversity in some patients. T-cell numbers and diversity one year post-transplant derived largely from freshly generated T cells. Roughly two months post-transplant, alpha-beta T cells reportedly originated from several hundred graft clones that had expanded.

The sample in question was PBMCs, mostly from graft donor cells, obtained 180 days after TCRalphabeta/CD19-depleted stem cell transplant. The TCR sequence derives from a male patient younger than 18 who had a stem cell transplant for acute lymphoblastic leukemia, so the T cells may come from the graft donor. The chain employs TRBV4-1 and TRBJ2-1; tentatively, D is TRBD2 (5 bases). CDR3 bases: TGCGCCAGCAGCCAAGACGCCGGGCAACGGGGAAGAAATGAGCAGTTCTTC. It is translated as CASSQDAGQRGRNEQFF.